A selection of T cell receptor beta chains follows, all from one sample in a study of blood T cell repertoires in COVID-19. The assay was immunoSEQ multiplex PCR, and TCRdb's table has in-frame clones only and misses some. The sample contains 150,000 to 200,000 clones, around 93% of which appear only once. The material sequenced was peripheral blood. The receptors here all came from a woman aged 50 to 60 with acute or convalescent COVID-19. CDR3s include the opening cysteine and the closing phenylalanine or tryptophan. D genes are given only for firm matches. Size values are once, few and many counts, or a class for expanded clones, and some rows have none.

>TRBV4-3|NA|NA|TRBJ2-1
CASSQDMTSGVYNEQFF
TGCGCCAGCAGCCAAGATATGACCAGCGGAGTATACAATGAGCAGTTCTTC
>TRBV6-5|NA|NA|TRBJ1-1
CASRKMNTEAFF
TGTGCCAGTAGAAAGATGAACACTGAAGCTTTCTTT
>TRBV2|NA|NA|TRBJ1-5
CASSDRVNSNQPQHF
TGTGCCAGCAGTGACAGGGTAAATAGCAATCAGCCCCAGCATTTT
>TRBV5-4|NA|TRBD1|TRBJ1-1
CASSRDRVTFF
TGTGCCAGCAGTCGGGACAGGGTAACTTTCTTT
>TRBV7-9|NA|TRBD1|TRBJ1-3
CASSYTSGQVGFSGNTIYF
TGTGCCAGCAGTTATACTTCCGGACAGGTCGGATTCTCTGGAAACACCATATATTTT
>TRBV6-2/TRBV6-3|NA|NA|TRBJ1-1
CASSYLIGSPDTEAFF
TGTGCCAGCAGTTACTTGATCGGGTCCCCGGACACTGAAGCTTTCTTT
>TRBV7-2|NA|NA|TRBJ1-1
CASSLDGLLEAFF
TGTGCCAGCAGCTTAGACGGTCTACTTGAAGCTTTCTTT
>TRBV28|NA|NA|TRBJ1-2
CASMTGVNYGYTF
TGTGCCAGCATGACGGGGGTTAACTATGGCTACACCTTC
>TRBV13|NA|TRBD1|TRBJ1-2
CASSFGDGQGALNYGYTF
TGTGCCAGCAGCTTTGGTGACGGACAGGGCGCCCTCAACTATGGCTACACCTTC
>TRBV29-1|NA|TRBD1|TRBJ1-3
CSVVGTGAGNTIYF
TGCAGCGTTGTGGGGACAGGGGCGGGAAACACCATATATTTT
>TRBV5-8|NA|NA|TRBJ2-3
CASSLEQFTDTQYF
TGTGCCAGCAGCTTGGAACAGTTCACAGATACGCAGTATTTT
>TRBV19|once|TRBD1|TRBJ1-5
CASSTGQGSQPQHF
TGTGCCAGTAGTACCGGACAGGGGTCTCAGCCCCAGCATTTT
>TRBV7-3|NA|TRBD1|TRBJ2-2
CASSQRQGVGELFF
TGTGCCAGCAGCCAACGACAGGGGGTCGGGGAGCTGTTTTTT
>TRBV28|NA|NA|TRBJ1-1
CASSFLVKGTEAFF
TGTGCCAGCAGTTTCTTAGTGAAGGGGACTGAAGCTTTCTTT
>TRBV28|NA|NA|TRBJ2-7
CASSFTTGEQYF
TGTGCCAGCAGTTTTACAACGGGCGAGCAGTACTTC
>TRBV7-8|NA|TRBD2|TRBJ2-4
CASSPRREGNIQYF
TGTGCCAGCAGCCCCCGGAGGGAGGGAAACATTCAGTACTTC
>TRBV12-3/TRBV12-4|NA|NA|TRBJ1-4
CASSLGAQIGF
TGTGCCAGCAGTTTGGGGGCCCAGATTGGCTTT
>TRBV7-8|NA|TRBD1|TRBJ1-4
CASSPSTGVTGKLFF
TGTGCCAGCAGCCCGAGCACAGGGGTCACGGGGAAACTGTTTTTT
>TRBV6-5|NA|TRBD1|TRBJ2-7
CASSSNQGAHEQYF
TGTGCCAGCAGTTCTAATCAGGGGGCTCACGAGCAGTACTTC
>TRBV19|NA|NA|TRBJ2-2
CASSSRDTNTGELFF
TGTGCCAGTAGCTCCCGGGACACTAACACCGGGGAGCTGTTTTTT
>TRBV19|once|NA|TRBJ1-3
CASTTVRAGNTIYF
TGTGCCAGTACGACAGTTAGAGCTGGAAACACCATATATTTT
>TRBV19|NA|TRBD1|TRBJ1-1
CASTSGTANTEAFF
TGTGCCAGTACATCCGGGACAGCGAACACTGAAGCTTTCTTT
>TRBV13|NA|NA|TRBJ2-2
CASSLLSGVLTGELFF
TGTGCCAGCAGCTTATTATCAGGGGTTCTCACCGGGGAGCTGTTTTTT
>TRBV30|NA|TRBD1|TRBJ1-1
CALTVIRGPNSNTEAFF
TGTGCCCTGACCGTGATCAGGGGGCCAAACTCGAACACTGAAGCTTTCTTT
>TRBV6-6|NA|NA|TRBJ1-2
CASSYSLTGGYGYTF
TGTGCCAGCAGTTACTCCCTGACAGGAGGCTATGGCTACACCTTC
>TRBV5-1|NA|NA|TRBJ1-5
CASSPGGSNQPQHF
TGCGCCAGCAGCCCCGGGGGGAGCAATCAGCCCCAGCATTTT
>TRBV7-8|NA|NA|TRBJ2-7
CASSLGRTELYEQYF
TGTGCCAGCAGCTTAGGGAGGACGGAGCTGTACGAGCAGTACTTC
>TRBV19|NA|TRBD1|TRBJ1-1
CASSDRASEAFF
TGTGCCAGCAGCGACAGGGCGAGTGAAGCTTTCTTT
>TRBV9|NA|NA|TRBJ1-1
CASSVDGAGIDTEAFF
TGTGCCAGCAGCGTAGATGGGGCAGGGATCGACACTGAAGCTTTCTTT
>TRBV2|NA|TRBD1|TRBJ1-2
CASSATGVGYTF
TGTGCCAGCAGCGCAACAGGGGTTGGCTACACCTTC
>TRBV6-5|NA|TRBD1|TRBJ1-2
CASSPQNRGEGYTF
TGTGCCAGCAGCCCGCAAAACAGGGGAGAGGGCTACACCTTC
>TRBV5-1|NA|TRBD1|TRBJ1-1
CASTRQGPNTEAFF
TGCGCCAGCACCCGACAGGGCCCTAACACTGAAGCTTTCTTT
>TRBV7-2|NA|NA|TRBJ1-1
CASSPRLNTEAFF
TGTGCCAGCAGCCCCAGGTTGAACACTGAAGCTTTCTTT
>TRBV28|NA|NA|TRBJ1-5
CASSSGQNNQPQHF
TGTGCCAGCAGTTCAGGACAGAACAATCAGCCCCAGCATTTT
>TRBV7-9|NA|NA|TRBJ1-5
CASSLDRQPNQPQHF
TGTGCCAGCAGCTTAGATAGACAGCCCAATCAGCCCCAGCATTTT
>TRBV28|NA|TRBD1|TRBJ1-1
CASSRRQGGLNTEAFF
TGTGCCAGCAGTAGAAGACAGGGCGGATTGAACACTGAAGCTTTCTTT
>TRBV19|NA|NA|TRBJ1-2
CASSIDDRSGYTF
TGTGCCAGTAGTATAGACGACAGGAGCGGCTACACCTTC
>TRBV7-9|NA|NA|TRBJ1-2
CASSSGTPNYGYTF
TGTGCCAGCAGCTCGGGGACTCCAAACTATGGCTACACCTTC
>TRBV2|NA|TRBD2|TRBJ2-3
CASRRPGLAASDTQYF
TGTGCCAGCAGACGACCCGGACTAGCGGCGTCAGATACGCAGTATTTT
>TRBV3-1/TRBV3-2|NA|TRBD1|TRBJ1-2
CASSQAQGVGYTF
TGTGCCAGCAGCCAAGCCCAGGGGGTAGGCTACACCTTC
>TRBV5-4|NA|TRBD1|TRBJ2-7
CASSFSDRMTYEQYF
TGTGCCAGCAGCTTCTCGGACAGGATGACCTACGAGCAGTACTTC
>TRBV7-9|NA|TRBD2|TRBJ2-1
CASSPPSGEQFF
TGTGCCAGCAGCCCCCCTAGCGGTGAGCAGTTCTTC
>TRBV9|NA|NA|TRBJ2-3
CASSVGGIFTDTQYF
TGTGCCAGCAGCGTAGGAGGGATCTTCACAGATACGCAGTATTTT
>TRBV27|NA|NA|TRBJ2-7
CASSLDRDTSLNSYEQYF
TGTGCCAGCAGTCTCGACCGGGACACGTCCTTGAACTCCTACGAGCAGTACTTC